The 26 T cell receptor beta chains reported below all come from one sample, sequenced in a study of blood T cell repertoires in COVID-19. The assay was immunoSEQ multiplex PCR, and TCRdb's table has in-frame clones only and misses some. This sample has about 440,000 clones; 90% occur once, and the top ten carry 0.6%. Sequenced: PBMCs or T cells enriched from blood (not recorded which). The receptors shown here come from a man between 18 and 35 years old who had recovered from COVID-19.

V is TRBV11-3 and J is TRBJ2-7, with 7 bases lining up with TRBD2. This CDR3 comprises 14 residues. From germline, CDR1 is SGHNT and CDR2 YENEEA. J was trimmed by 7 bases and V by 10 bases; bases with no gene match: 16. The DNA of the CDR3 is TGTGCCACCTCTCCAGCGGGGACGTTGGGTGAGCAGTACTTC. Its translation is CATSPAGTLGEQYF. The variable domain in full, completed from reference TRBV11-3 and TRBJ2-7, reads EAGVVQSPRYKIIEKKQPVAFWCNPISGHNTLYWYLQNLGQGPELLIRYENEEAVDDSQLPKDRFSAERLKGVDSTLKIQPAELGDSAVYLCATSPAGTLGEQYFGPGTRLTVT.

The V call is TRBV14, the J call TRBJ1-2, with 7 bases fitting TRBD1. CDR1 and CDR2 from the germline V gene are SGHDN and FVKESK. The CDR3 sequence is 17 residues long. V dropped 4 bases and J dropped 0; count of bases not matched to a gene: 11. The CDR3 DNA sequence: TGTGCCAGCAGCCCACTAGGACAGGTTCGGGCTAACTATGGCTACACCTTC. Its protein product is CASSPLGQVRANYGYTF. Complete variable domain (other parts from reference TRBV14 and TRBJ1-2): EAGVTQFPSHSVIEKGQTVTLRCDPISGHDNLYWYRRVMGKEIKFLLHFVKESKQDESGMPNNRFLAERTGGTYSTLKVQPAELEDSGVYFCASSPLGQVRANYGYTFGSGTRLTVV.

The V call is TRBV14, the J call TRBJ2-2; 9 nucleotides match TRBD2. The trim removed 3 bases at V and 9 bases at J, leaving 8 bases unmatched. The CDR3 runs to 15 residues. Germline CDR1 SGHDN, CDR2 FVKESK. The CDR3 DNA reads as TGTGCCAGCAGCCAGGGAGCGGGAGGCTGGCGGGAGCTGTTTTTT. Protein sequence: CASSQGAGGWRELFF.

This chain links TRBV18 with TRBJ1-5, with TRBD1 identical over 7 bases. This CDR3 is 13 amino acids long. The trim removed 5 bases at V and 2 bases at J, leaving 0 bases unmatched. CDR1 and CDR2 (germline): KGHSH, LQKENI. CDR3 loop: CASSGQGNQPQHF. The CDR3 coding sequence is TGTGCCAGCTCAGGACAGGGCAATCAGCCCCAGCATTTT.

The gene calls are TRBV5-1 and TRBJ2-7, with D possibly being TRBD2 (6 bases). The V and J ends lost 0 bases and 5 bases respectively, with 15 bases between them. The CDR3 is made up of 15 amino acids. Germline V lookup: CDR1 SGHRS, CDR2 YFSETQ. The CDR3 loop is CASSLETAGWNEQYF. CDR3 coding DNA: TGCGCCAGCAGCTTGGAGACGGCGGGATGGAACGAGCAGTACTTC.

This clone was seen only a few times. The rearrangement joins TRBV7-9 to TRBJ2-2; 7 nucleotides line up with TRBD2. Trimming cost V 4 bases and J 7 bases; bases outside gene matches: 3. Per the germline V gene, CDR1 is SEHNR and CDR2 is FQNEAQ (reference sequence). The CDR3 consists of 13 residues. In nucleotides, the CDR3 is TGTGCCAGCAGCTACGGGAGGAGCGGGGAGCTGTTTTTT. Residues: CASSYGRSGELFF.

This clone was picked up one time. The chain joins TRBV12-3 or TRBV12-4 to TRBJ2-7; possibly TRBD2 for D (5 bases). The CDR3 loop spans 12 amino acids. V gave up 8 bases and J gave up 2 bases, with 10 bases separating them. CDR3 sequence reads: CASGGLAYEQYF. CDR3 nucleotides: TGTGCCAGCGGAGGACTGGCCTACGAGCAGTACTTC.

The V call is TRBV7-2, the J call TRBJ1-3; D uncertain. The CDR3 length is 16 residues. The germline CDR1 and CDR2 sequences are SGHTA and FQGNSA. Trimming cost V 5 bases and J 0 bases, with 14 bases left between them. The CDR3 nucleotides read TGTGCCAGCAGCCGCCGGAGCAGAATCTCTGGAAACACCATATATTTT. Translated: CASSRRSRISGNTIYF. Looking up the rest from reference TRBV7-2 and TRBJ1-3 gives the full variable domain: GAGVSQSPSNKVTEKGKDVELRCDPISGHTALYWYRQSLGQGLEFLIYFQGNSAPDKSGLPSDRFSAERTGGSVSTLTIQRTQQEDSAVYLCASSRRSRISGNTIYFGEGSWLTVV.

V gene TRBV3-1 (or the pseudogene TRBV3-2) combines with J gene TRBJ1-3; D ambiguous. V was cut by 1 base and J by 0 bases, with 13 bases left in between. The CDR3 extends over 17 amino acids. Germline V gene lookup returns CDR1 LGHDT and CDR2 YNNKEL (reference sequence). The CDR3: CASSQATDGISGNTIYF. CDR3 bases: TGTGCCAGCAGCCAAGCAACAGACGGCATCTCTGGAAACACCATATATTTT.

The chain uses TRBV7-9 and TRBJ1-6; 9 nucleotides agree with TRBD1. The CDR3 totals 15 residues. The V gene's germline CDR1 is SEHNR and CDR2 FQNEAQ (reference sequence). J lost 7 bases, V lost 3 bases, and 4 bases had no gene match. The CDR3 coding sequence is TGTGCCAGCAGCTTCTCGGGACAGGGCAATTCACCCCTCCACTTT. Its translation: CASSFSGQGNSPLHF.

CDR3 region: CASSFALGLADYNEQFF. As DNA, the CDR3 is TGTGCCAGCAGCTTTGCGCTAGGTCTAGCGGACTACAATGAGCAGTTCTTC. The chain carries TRBV12-1 and TRBJ2-1; the table's D call of TRBD2 was not tested on the DNA. TRBV12-1 is a pseudogene. There are 17 residues in the CDR3.

The chain recombines TRBV27 with TRBJ2-3, with 11 bases fitting TRBD2. This CDR3 region has 15 residues. Per germline, CDR1 MNHEY and CDR2 SMNVEV (reference sequence). Trimming at V came to 6 bases and at J to 4 bases, leaving 6 bases not matched to a gene. As DNA, the CDR3 is TGTGCCAGCAGGTCTAGCGGGGGGCACCCAGATACGCAGTATTTT. The encoded protein is CASRSSGGHPDTQYF.

This chain connects TRBV7-9 to TRBJ1-5; D is perhaps TRBD1 (5 bases). In germline, CDR1 is SEHNR, CDR2 FQNEAQ (reference sequence). The V and J ends lost 0 bases and 7 bases respectively, with 7 bases between them. The CDR3 has 13 amino acids. The CDR3 region is CASSLAQGQPQHF. The CDR3, as DNA: TGTGCCAGCAGCTTAGCCCAGGGACAGCCCCAGCATTTT.

V usage is TRBV4-1 and J usage is TRBJ1-4, with D possibly being TRBD1 (6 bases). V was shortened by 4 bases and J by 3 bases, with 12 bases between the two germline ends. This CDR3 has 15 residues. In germline, CDR1 is MGHRA, CDR2 YSYEKL. CDR3 DNA: TGCGCCAGCAGCCCCCCGACAGGCCCTAATGAAAAACTGTTTTTT. Translating it yields CASSPPTGPNEKLFF.

J is TRBJ1-5 and V is TRBV4-1; D gene uncertain. Germline CDR1 is MGHRA and CDR2 is YSYEKL. V was pared by 0 bases and J by 9 bases, with 6 bases between. The CDR3 is 12 residues long. CDR3 region: CASSQDTGPQHF. The CDR3 DNA follows: TGCGCCAGCAGCCAAGATACCGGGCCCCAGCATTTT.

The chain uses TRBV23-1 and TRBJ2-4; perhaps TRBD1 as D (6 bases). TRBV23-1 is an open reading frame, and its role is uncertain. The length of the CDR3 is 14 residues. V was trimmed by 8 bases and J by 8 bases, leaving 19 bases between them. CDR3 nucleotide sequence: TGCGCCAGCCCAGCAGGGGCCTTTTGGTACATTCAGTACTTC. Its translation: CASPAGAFWYIQYF.

Here the CDR3 reads CASSLRGLPDTQYF. In nucleotides, the CDR3 is TGCGCCAGCAGCTTGAGGGGGCTGCCAGATACGCAGTATTTT. The chain uses TRBV5-1 and TRBJ2-3; 7 bases align to TRBD1. The junction had 3 bases not matched to a gene; V was cut back by 1 base and J by 4 bases. The CDR3 has 14 amino acids. In germline, CDR1 is SGHRS, CDR2 YFSETQ.

J is TRBJ1-1 and V is TRBV12-3 or TRBV12-4; no clear D gene. V was trimmed by 5 bases and J by 3 bases, leaving 10 bases between them. The CDR3 sequence is 13 residues long. As DNA, the CDR3 is TGTGCCAGCAGTCCGAGCCGGGACACTGAAGCTTTCTTT. It encodes CASSPSRDTEAFF.

This chain uses TRBV19 with TRBJ2-1; 13 positions match TRBD2. The CDR3 sequence is 15 residues long. Trimming cost V 6 bases and J 7 bases; bases outside gene matches: 6. Germline-derived CDR1 and CDR2 are LNHDA and SQIVND (reference sequence). The CDR3 is CASRPLAGGRNEQFF. CDR3 DNA sequence: TGTGCCAGTAGACCACTAGCGGGAGGGCGGAATGAGCAGTTCTTC.

V usage is TRBV29-1 and J usage is TRBJ2-2, with 8 bases aligning to TRBD1. Trimming removed 7 bases from V and 6 bases from J; junction bases left unmatched: 4. Germline V gene data show CDR1 as SQVTM and CDR2 as ANQGSEA. The CDR3 sequence is 12 residues long. CDR3 in amino acids: CSGQGAAGELFF. The CDR3 bases are TGCAGCGGGCAGGGGGCGGCCGGGGAGCTGTTTTTT.

The chain employs TRBV28 and TRBJ2-5; 7 bases map to TRBD1. With V trimmed by 6 bases and J by 5 bases, 15 bases remained unmatched. CDR1 is MDHEN, CDR2 SYDVKM, per germline. The CDR3 consists of 16 residues. The CDR3 nucleotides read TGTGCCAGCAGCCGGGGACAGCGACCAAGATCGGAGACCCAGTACTTC. It specifies CASSRGQRPRSETQYF.

The genes are TRBV28 and TRBJ2-7, with D possibly TRBD1 on 5 matching bases. The CDR3 sequence is 13 residues long. CDR1 MDHEN and CDR2 SYDVKM come from the germline V gene. The germline V and J ends were trimmed by 6 bases and 2 bases, with 11 bases remaining between them. CDR3 region: CASRTDRAYEQYF. The CDR3 DNA reads TGTGCCAGCAGAACAGACAGAGCCTACGAGCAGTACTTC.

The chain carries TRBV3-1 (or the pseudogene TRBV3-2) and TRBJ1-3; 7 positions agree with TRBD1. Per the germline V gene, CDR1 is LGHDT and CDR2 is YNNKEL (reference sequence). The CDR3 covers 17 residues. J was trimmed by 0 bases and V by 6 bases; bases with no gene match: 11. The chain's CDR3 is CASSHSPGQRSGNTIYF. CDR3 nucleotides: TGTGCCAGCAGTCATTCCCCGGGACAGCGCTCTGGAAACACCATATATTTT.

The sample holds one count of this clone. V and J are TRBV19 and TRBJ1-5; D call uncertain. Germline V gives CDR1 LNHDA, CDR2 SQIVND (reference sequence). V shed 3 bases and J shed 0 bases, with 6 bases lying between them. This CDR3 is 14 amino acids long. CDR3 in amino acids: CASSITISNQPQHF. In DNA form, the CDR3 reads TGTGCCAGTAGTATCACTATTAGCAATCAGCCCCAGCATTTT.

The chain uses TRBV2 and TRBJ2-6, with D hard to call. V was trimmed by 1 base and J by 6 bases, leaving 10 bases between them. CDR1 and CDR2 (germline): SNHLY, FYNNEI. The length of the CDR3 is 15 residues. As DNA, the CDR3 is TGTGCCAGCAGTGAAGGGGCGCCGGTGGCCAACGTCCTGACTTTC. Translation gives CASSEGAPVANVLTF.

This chain connects TRBV27 to TRBJ1-5; D not certain. CDR1 is MNHEY, CDR2 SMNVEV, per germline (reference sequence). V was shortened by 5 bases and J by 10 bases, with 18 bases between the two germline ends. This CDR3 contains 14 residues. The CDR3 DNA reads TGTGCCAGCAGTCCCCGCGCAGGATCAAGCCCCCAGCATTTT. Its protein is CASSPRAGSSPQHF.